This T cell receptor beta chain was sequenced for a study of cytomegalovirus exposure and HLA in healthy donors. Findings and limits, study-wide: In a later analysis, TCR beta V- and J-gene trimming was associated with a missense DCLRE1C variant. In a later analysis, CMV-associated beta chains were mostly HLA-associated, it appeared.

CDR3 length: 12 amino acids. Germline assignment: CDR1 ENHRY and CDR2 SYGVKD. The junction had 3 bases not matched to a gene; V was cut back by 5 bases and J by 5 bases. PCR was performed using 60 Vbeta and 13 Jbeta primers. This table comes from immunoSEQ multiplex PCR, and its TCRdb copy is limited to in-frame clones, with some not included. The sample includes about 110,000 clones, 65% to 90% of them seen just once. Remarks on this clone: What it recognizes is unknown.

Material: PBMCs. The sequence was obtained from a man under 40 in good health and CMV-seropositive. V is TRBV10-3 and J is TRBJ2-7; 7 nucleotides agree with TRBD1. The CDR3 reads CAISIDRDEQYF. The CDR3, as DNA: TGTGCCATCAGTATCGACAGGGACGAGCAGTACTTC.